The TCR beta chain under discussion was sequenced for a study of T cell responses to AZD1222 COVID-19 vaccine. Study-wide results and limits: Baseline serology detected seropositivity in only a handful of AZD1222 recipients. Possibly, clonal diversity was underestimated; donors were largely white British and included more females. Once two AZD1222 doses were given, Spike-specific TCR breadth and depth went up.

The germline CDR1 and CDR2 sequences are SGHRS and YFSETQ. The J segment lost 1 base and the V segment lost 3 bases, leaving 3 bases of the junction unmatched. The CDR3 totals 14 residues. For this clone: Its specificity is not known.

TCRdb's table, derived via immunoSEQ multiplex PCR, lists solely in-frame clones and lacks some. The repertoire holds 200,000 or so clones, with just under 90% as singletons. This chain links TRBV5-1 with TRBJ2-5; 7 nucleotides line up with TRBD1. The receptor was derived from an adult in good health. Sequenced here: peripheral blood, sampled on day 0 of AZD1222 vaccination. CDR3 DNA sequence: TGCGCCAGCAGCTATGACAGGGTCCAAGAGACCCAGTACTTC. It encodes CASSYDRVQETQYF.